Listed here is a single T cell receptor (beta chain). No cognate antigen has been identified for it. Possible read error: a much larger clone is one base away. This entry comes from a study of T cells in Graves' hyperthyroidism and ophthalmopathy (dated by TCRdb to between 2019 and 2020). At the level of the whole study: Peripheral blood samples were taken at the time of initial diagnosis, prior to any treatment. To identify TCR V-J signatures that set the groups apart, the researchers used a discovery cohort of 100 or so patients, made up of 40 to 45 with Graves' ophthalmopathy and about 59 with stable Graves' hyperthyroidism. An independent validation cohort of under 20 hyperthyroidism patients and approximately 17 patients who later progressed to ophthalmopathy tested prospective prediction of ophthalmopathy. For training and testing, the roughly 93 patients in the discovery cohort were randomly divided in a 7:3 ratio. In over five Graves' hyperthyroidism patients, the study also compared T-cell repertoires from thyroid tissue with T-cell repertoires from blood. Once sampling was done, hyperthyroidism patients were given methimazole at a starting dose of 30 mg daily, whereas ophthalmopathy patients were given high-dose intravenous methylprednisolone. TCR Vbeta CDR3 sequencing of some 140 peripheral blood samples (around 45 ophthalmopathy, about 75 hyperthyroidism and some 17 progressor patients) is reported in the paper.

TCR beta CDR3 regions were amplified from RNA transcripts. The first round of RT-PCR for the TCR CDR3 was performed with the HTBI primer set and the Qiagen OneStep RT-PCR kit. A second multiplex PCR round built the libraries, followed by size selection and purification. Libraries were sequenced paired-end with 100 bp reads on an Illumina HiSeq2000. The original pipeline was this. SOAPnuke was used to process the raw data, throwing out any read that contained adapters or uncalled bases, had a mean Phred below 15, or lacked an exact constant-primer or identifier match. COPE v1.2.5 was used to merge high-quality paired reads, and clonotypes were defined as unique nucleotide sequences. Clonotypes were aligned to IMGT TRBV, TRBD and TRBJ reference segments using MiTCR v1.1. Analysis was restricted to V-J combinations with a frequency above 0.0001, which covered 99.2% of repertoires. A TCS score was defined as the ratio of F50 (clonal expansion) to E x V (chaos), with BLOSUM62-based TCRdist applied between CDR3 peptides within each V-J. Welch's t-statistics and random forest reduced some 510 V-J features to 13, which were used in a naive Bayes classifier (R e1071). The public reads were reanalyzed by TCRdb: fastp trimming at Q25, MiXCR alignment, in-frame beta chains only. Entries are consolidated by CDR3 protein sequence, retaining the most common genes and DNA. It is TCRdb's table, rather than the study itself, that gives the V and J calls and clone size. This sample gives around 290,000 distinct CDR3 sequences in total; about a sixth of them show up just once. Over 50% of the sample is in the top ten clones.

Paper-wide results and their limitations: Sample size was not statistically predetermined, and investigators were not blinded to group allocation. Ophthalmopathy was separated from stable hyperthyroidism by a 13 V-J signature model, with 85% to 90% sensitivity and approximately 81% specificity obtained in cross-validation and 80%/75% obtained in testing. Most expanded thyroid clonotypes (frequency above 0.001) were also detected in blood, a finding suggesting that blood repertoires may reflect thyroid immune responses. In validation, the model predicted progression to ophthalmopathy a median of roughly 6.1 months before onset, with 65% to 71% sensitivity and about 75% specificity.

Inclusive of the bounding cysteine and phenylalanine, the CDR3 is 16 residues long. Just the 48-base CDR3 DNA is kept, in frame starting at base 1. From a lookup of the germline V gene, CDR1 and CDR2 are SNHLY and FYNNEI. The V end loses 5 bases and the J end loses 7 bases, and a stretch of 24 bases separates them. Ophthalmopathy patients had moderately to severely active disease, Clinical Activity Score of at least 3, NOSPECS grade of at least 4, and duration under 3 months. Patients with uncontrolled infections, other autoimmune diseases, pregnancy or lactation were excluded. Diagnoses relied on clinical symptoms, serum thyroxine and TRAb, thyroid ultrasound and orbital computed tomography. Ficoll-Paque density gradient centrifugation was used to isolate PBMCs from about 9 ml of fresh peripheral blood. Total RNA was extracted using Trizol reagent, and RNA quality was assessed on an Agilent 2100 Bioanalyzer.

The sequenced material came from blood. This receptor was taken from a woman aged 55-70 years with Graves' ophthalmopathy. This receptor chain uses TRBV2 and TRBJ2-7, with the D assignment possibly TRBD1 or TRBD2, given 5 matching bases for each. Here the CDR3 is given as CASSFGIGTLLREQYF. The bases read TGTGCCAGCAGTTTCGGGATAGGGACCCTCCTACGAGAGCAGTACTTC.